This T cell receptor beta chain was observed in a study of response to subunit inactivated influenza vaccine. Notes on the study in general: The authors suggested that few new T cells are recruited per seasonal influenza vaccination.

This clonotype was found many times. Its matching antigen is unknown. TCRdb re-analysed the RT-PCR reads in MiXCR, keeping a single row per CDR3 protein. Among a few hundred thousand distinct CDR3 sequences, less than 15% were seen once, and the ten largest hold approximately 12%. Germline CDR1 reads SQVTM; CDR2 reads ANQGSEA. V was pared by 3 bases and J by 4 bases, with 10 bases between. The CDR3 consists of 12 residues. Sample: PBMCs from blood, taken 12 days after vaccination. V and J are TRBV29-1 and TRBJ2-7; D is tentatively TRBD1 or TRBD2 (6 bases each). The clonotype was recovered from a man aged 50-59 years who received an inactivated influenza vaccine. The CDR3 loop reads CSVDQGTYEQYF. The CDR3 DNA reads TGCAGCGTTGACCAGGGGACTTACGAGCAGTACTTC.